This T cell receptor beta chain is from a study of shared clonotypes between healthy human individuals. Whole-study results and caveats: For sorted subsets, rarefaction showed incomplete sequencing despite large depth. Naive subsets typically showed greater estimated richness than memory subsets.

Of note for this clone: The antigen is unknown.

Investigators spread the genomic DNA of each subset evenly over several immunoSEQ plates. Profiled with immunoSEQ multiplex PCR; TCRdb holds only in-frame clones, not every one. Of over a million clones in the sample, about 76% are singletons; the top ten hold 1.4% to 1.5%. The CDR3 sequence is 14 residues long. CDR1 and CDR2 from the germline V gene are MNHEY and SMNVEV (reference sequence). The V segment lost 8 bases and the J segment 8 bases; nucleotides outside the gene matches: 14. V is TRBV27 and J is TRBJ1-2, with 7 bases aligning to TRBD1. The sequence came from a man aged 18 to 29 in good health. Input material: memory CD4+ T cells sorted from blood. Subset indicated: CD45RA-negative fraction. In DNA, the CDR3 is TGTGCCAGCTGCCCCCTAACAGGGGATAGAGGCTACACCTTC. It translates to CASCPLTGDRGYTF.